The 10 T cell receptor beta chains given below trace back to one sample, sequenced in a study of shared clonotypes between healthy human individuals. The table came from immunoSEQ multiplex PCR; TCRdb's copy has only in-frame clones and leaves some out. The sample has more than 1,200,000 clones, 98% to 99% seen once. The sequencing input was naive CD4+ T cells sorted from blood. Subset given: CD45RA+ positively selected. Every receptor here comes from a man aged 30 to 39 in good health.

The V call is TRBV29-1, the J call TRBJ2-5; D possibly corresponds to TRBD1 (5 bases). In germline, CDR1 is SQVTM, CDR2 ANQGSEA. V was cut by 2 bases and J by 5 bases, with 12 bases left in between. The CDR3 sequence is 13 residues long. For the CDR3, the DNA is TGCAGCGTTGAAAAGGGGTTTGGGGAGACCCAGTACTTC. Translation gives CSVEKGFGETQYF.

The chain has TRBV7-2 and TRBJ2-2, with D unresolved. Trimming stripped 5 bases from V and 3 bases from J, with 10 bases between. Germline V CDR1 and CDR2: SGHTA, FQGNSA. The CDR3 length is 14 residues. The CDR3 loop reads CASSRDWDTGELFF. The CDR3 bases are TGTGCCAGCAGCCGTGACTGGGACACCGGGGAGCTGTTTTTT.

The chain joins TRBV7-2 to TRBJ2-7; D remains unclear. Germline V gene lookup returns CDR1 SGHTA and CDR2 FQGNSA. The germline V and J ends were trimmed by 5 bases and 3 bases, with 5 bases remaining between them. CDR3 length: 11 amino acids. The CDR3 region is CASSHRYEQYF. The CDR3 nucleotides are TGTGCCAGCAGCCACCGCTACGAGCAGTACTTC.

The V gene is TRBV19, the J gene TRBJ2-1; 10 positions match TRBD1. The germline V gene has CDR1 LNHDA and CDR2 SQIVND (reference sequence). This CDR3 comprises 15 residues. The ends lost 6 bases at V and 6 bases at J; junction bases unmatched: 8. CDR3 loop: CASSRSGQGPNEQFF. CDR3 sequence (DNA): TGTGCCAGTAGCCGTTCGGGACAGGGGCCCAATGAGCAGTTCTTC. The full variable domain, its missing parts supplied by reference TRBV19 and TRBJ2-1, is DGGITQSPKYLFRKEGQNVTLSCEQNLNHDAMYWYRQDPGQGLRLIYYSQIVNDFQKGDIAEGYSVSREKKESFPLTVTSAQKNPTAFYLCASSRSGQGPNEQFFGPGTRLTVL.

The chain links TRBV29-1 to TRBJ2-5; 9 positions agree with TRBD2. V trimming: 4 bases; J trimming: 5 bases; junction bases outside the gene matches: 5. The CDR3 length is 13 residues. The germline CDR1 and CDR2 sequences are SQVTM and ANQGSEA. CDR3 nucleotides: TGCAGCGTTGTCGCGGGAGGGGCGGAGACCCAGTACTTC. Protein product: CSVVAGGAETQYF.

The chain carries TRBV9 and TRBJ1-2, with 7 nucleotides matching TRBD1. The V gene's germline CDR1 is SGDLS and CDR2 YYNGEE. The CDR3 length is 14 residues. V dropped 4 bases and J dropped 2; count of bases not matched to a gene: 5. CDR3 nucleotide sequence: TGTGCCAGCAGCACGGGACAGACCAACTATGGCTACACCTTC. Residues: CASSTGQTNYGYTF.

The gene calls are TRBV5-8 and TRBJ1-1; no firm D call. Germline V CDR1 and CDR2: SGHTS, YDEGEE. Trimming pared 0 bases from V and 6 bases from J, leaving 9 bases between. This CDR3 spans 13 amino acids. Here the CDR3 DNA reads TGTGCCAGCAGCTTGGGGGGTATCGCTGAAGCTTTCTTT. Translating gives CASSLGGIAEAFF.

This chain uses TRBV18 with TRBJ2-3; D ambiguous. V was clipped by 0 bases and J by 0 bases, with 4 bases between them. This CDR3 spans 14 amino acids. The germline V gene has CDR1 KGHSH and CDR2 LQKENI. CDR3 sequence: CASSPPYSTDTQYF. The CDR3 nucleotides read TGTGCCAGCTCACCACCGTACAGCACAGATACGCAGTATTTT.

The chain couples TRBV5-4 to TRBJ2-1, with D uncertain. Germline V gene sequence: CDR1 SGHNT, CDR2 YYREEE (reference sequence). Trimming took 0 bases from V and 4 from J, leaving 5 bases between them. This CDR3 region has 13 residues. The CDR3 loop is CASSLVLYNEQFF. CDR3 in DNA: TGTGCCAGCAGCTTGGTCTTGTACAATGAGCAGTTCTTC.

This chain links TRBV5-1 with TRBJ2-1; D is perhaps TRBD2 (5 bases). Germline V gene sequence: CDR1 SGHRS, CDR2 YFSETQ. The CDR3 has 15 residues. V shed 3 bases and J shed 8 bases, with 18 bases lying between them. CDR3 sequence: CASSSGVLPGDEQFF. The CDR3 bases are TGCGCCAGCAGCTCCGGGGTCCTACCGGGCGATGAGCAGTTCTTC.